Shown below are 9 T cell receptor beta chains from a single sample sequenced in a study of shared clonotypes between healthy human individuals. The protocol was immunoSEQ multiplex PCR, while the TCRdb copy is restricted to in-frame clones and leaves out a portion. The top ten hold roughly 0.34% of the sample, which has under 2.5 million clones, less than 95% seen once. The sequenced material came from naive CD4+ T cells from PBMCs. Sample subset: CD45RA+ positively selected. Receptor source: a man younger than 35 in good health. Some clones in this sample may be carry-over from other donors' samples.

This clone appeared once. The V call is TRBV27, the J call TRBJ2-5, with D possibly matching TRBD2 (6 bases). The last part of the DNA fits TRBJ2-7 better; the J call may be wrong. Germline assignment: CDR1 MNHEY and CDR2 SMNVEV (reference sequence). This CDR3 spans 15 amino acids. The CDR3 is CASSLVAGTYYEQYF. The DNA for the CDR3 is TGTGCCAGCAGTTTGGTAGCAGGGACTTACTACGAGCAGTACTTC.

The J gene is TRBJ2-2, the V gene TRBV7-2; no definite D call. Germline CDR1 reads SGHTA; CDR2 reads FQGNSA. Trimming removed 4 bases from V and 0 bases from J, with 6 bases in between. The CDR3 is made up of 14 amino acids. Here the CDR3 DNA reads TGTGCCAGCAGCTGGCAGCCGAACACCGGGGAGCTGTTTTTT. The encoded protein is CASSWQPNTGELFF.

V gene TRBV6-1 combines with J gene TRBJ1-2; D is unresolved. Trimming cost V 6 bases and J 0 bases, with 14 bases left between them. The CDR3 contains 15 residues. CDR1 and CDR2 (germline): MNHNS, SASEGT. The CDR3 sequence is CASREGTPTNYGYTF. CDR3 bases: TGTGCCAGCAGGGAGGGAACCCCTACTAACTATGGCTACACCTTC.

V gene TRBV5-4 combines with J gene TRBJ2-4; 7 nucleotides line up with TRBD1. The CDR3 consists of 16 residues. V was clipped by 3 bases and J by 7 bases; unmatched bases: 13. Germline V gene sequence: CDR1 SGHNT, CDR2 YYREEE (reference sequence). CDR3 region: CASSSPTTGATNIQYF. CDR3 DNA sequence: TGTGCCAGCAGCTCGCCCACCACAGGGGCTACGAACATTCAGTACTTC.

The genes are TRBV28 and TRBJ2-4, with D unresolved. The CDR3 has 14 amino acids. The V gene lost 4 bases and the J gene lost 6 bases, with 13 bases spanning the gap. The V gene's germline CDR1 is MDHEN and CDR2 SYDVKM. The CDR3 DNA reads TGTGCCAGCAGTTCAACTCAGTCTAGAAACATTCAGTACTTC. Translated, it gives CASSSTQSRNIQYF.

Here the CDR3 DNA reads TGTGCCACCAGCAGGGATGTCCGGGTTTACAATGAGCAGTTCTTC. It encodes CATSRDVRVYNEQFF. The chain recombines TRBV15 with TRBJ2-1, with no clear D. The CDR3 has 15 amino acids. Trimming left V 3 bases short and J 4 bases short, with 13 bases between. Germline V gives CDR1 LNHNV, CDR2 YYDKDF (reference sequence).

This clone was detected once. CDR3 sequence (DNA): TGTGCCAGCAGCTTAGGCAATAGCAATCAGCCCCAGCATTTT. Protein: CASSLGNSNQPQHF. The V gene is TRBV7-8, the J gene TRBJ1-5, with D unresolved. Per the germline V gene, CDR1 is SGHVS and CDR2 is FQNEAQ. The CDR3 runs to 14 residues. V lost 1 base to trimming and J lost 0 bases, with 4 bases between them.

This sequence joins TRBV19 and TRBJ2-7; no firm D call. There are 11 residues in the CDR3. The germline V gene has CDR1 LNHDA and CDR2 SQIVND (reference sequence). V lost 5 bases to trimming and J lost 4 bases, with 6 bases between them. The CDR3 sequence is CASSWSYEQYF. CDR3 in DNA: TGTGCCAGTAGTTGGAGTTACGAGCAGTACTTC.

This sequence joins TRBV29-1 and TRBJ2-3; D is unresolved. Germline lookup yields CDR1 SQVTM and CDR2 ANQGSEA. This CDR3 is built from 12 residues. V was clipped by 4 bases and J by 0 bases, with 5 bases between them. CDR3 sequence (DNA): TGCAGCGTTGTTCCTAGCACAGATACGCAGTATTTT. This codes for CSVVPSTDTQYF.